The next 9 T cell receptor beta chains were all read from a single sample in a study of OX40 agonist ivuxolimab in advanced cancers. The method was immunoSEQ multiplex PCR; TCRdb's version includes in-frame clones alone and lacks a portion of them. The table includes 97,000 or so clones, almost 90% detected once. The specimen was CD4+ or CD8+ T cells sorted from blood, collected in a trial of the OX40 agonist ivuxolimab. The receptors derive from an adult with an advanced solid tumor such as melanoma, head and neck, liver or kidney cancer.

The chain couples TRBV29-1 to TRBJ2-5; 7 nucleotides align to TRBD1. This CDR3 is 15 amino acids long. CDR1 SQVTM and CDR2 ANQGSEA come from the germline V gene. V gave up 7 bases and J gave up 5 bases; unmatched junction bases: 16. The CDR3 spells CSAGTVGALRETQYF. The CDR3 coding sequence is TGCAGCGCCGGGACAGTGGGAGCCCTCCGGGAGACCCAGTACTTC.

This clone occurred once. This sequence joins TRBV5-1 and TRBJ1-2; tentative D call: TRBD1 (5 bases). V was pared by 2 bases and J by 3 bases, with 8 bases between. The CDR3 is 13 residues long. The germline gives CDR1 SGHRS, CDR2 YFSETQ. For the CDR3, the DNA is TGCGCCAGCAGCTTTTCACAGGACTATGGCTACACCTTC. It specifies CASSFSQDYGYTF.

The chain combines TRBV11-2 with TRBJ2-5, with no clear D. This CDR3 spans 13 amino acids. Between the trimmed V and J ends, which lost 1 base and 1 base, there was a span of 4 bases. Germline V gene data show CDR1 as SGHAT and CDR2 as FQNNGV. The CDR3, as DNA: TGTGCCAGCAGCTTAGGGGGCCAAGAGACCCAGTACTTC. It codes for CASSLGGQETQYF.

J is TRBJ2-3 and V is TRBV7-9; TRBD1 is a possible D gene (6 bases). Trimming pared 1 base from V and 0 bases from J, leaving 17 bases between. In germline, CDR1 is SEHNR, CDR2 FQNEAQ (reference sequence). This CDR3 contains 18 residues. The CDR3 region has the DNA TGTGCCAGCAGCTTAGAAGCCCTTTTGACAGGCAGCACAGATACGCAGTATTTT. It codes for CASSLEALLTGSTDTQYF.

The rearrangement joins TRBV5-1 to TRBJ2-3; 11 positions match TRBD2. This CDR3 is 15 amino acids long. V shed 2 bases, J shed 3 bases, and the junction held 2 bases outside the gene matches. Germline V lookup: CDR1 SGHRS, CDR2 YFSETQ. The CDR3 nucleotides read TGCGCCAGCAGCTTTAGCGGGAGGGGTACAGATACGCAGTATTTT. Translated: CASSFSGRGTDTQYF. The full variable domain, in which reference TRBV5-1 and TRBJ2-3 provide the parts outside the CDR3, is KAGVTQTPRYLIKTRGQQVTLSCSPISGHRSVSWYQQTPGQGLQFLFEYFSETQRNKGNFPGRFSGRQFSNSRSEMNVSTLELGDSALYLCASSFSGRGTDTQYFGPGTRLTVL.

The V call is TRBV6-1, the J call TRBJ1-2; TRBD1 aligns across 11 bases. The J segment lost 1 base and the V segment lost 7 bases, leaving 5 bases of the junction unmatched. Germline CDR1 is MNHNS and CDR2 is SASEGT. This CDR3 region has 15 residues. CDR3 sequence reads: CASTQGTGGNYGYTF. In DNA form, the CDR3 reads TGTGCCAGCACCCAAGGGACAGGGGGTAACTATGGCTACACCTTC.

The rearrangement joins TRBV2 to TRBJ2-7, with D unclear. This CDR3 is 12 amino acids long. With 5 bases removed from V and 2 bases from J, the gap between germline ends came to 7 bases. Germline V gene lookup returns CDR1 SNHLY and CDR2 FYNNEI. The CDR3 protein is CASSPGAYEQYF. In nucleotides, the CDR3 is TGTGCCAGCAGTCCAGGCGCCTACGAGCAGTACTTC.

The rearrangement joins TRBV5-1 to TRBJ2-7; 8 bases line up with TRBD1. This CDR3 has 15 residues. Looked up from germline, CDR1 is SGHRS and CDR2 is YFSETQ. V shed 1 base, J shed 0 bases, and the junction held 3 bases outside the gene matches. The CDR3 loop is CASSLYRGSSYEQYF. The CDR3 DNA sequence: TGCGCCAGCAGCTTGTACAGGGGGAGCTCCTACGAGCAGTACTTC.

CDR3 DNA sequence: TGTGCCAGCAAGTACAGGAGGAACACCGGGGAGCTGTTTTTT. It encodes CASKYRRNTGELFF. V gene TRBV27 combines with J gene TRBJ2-2; perhaps TRBD1 as D (5 bases). Germline loops: CDR1 MNHEY, CDR2 SMNVEV (reference sequence). V lost 7 bases and J lost 1, with 10 bases in between. This CDR3 contains 14 residues.